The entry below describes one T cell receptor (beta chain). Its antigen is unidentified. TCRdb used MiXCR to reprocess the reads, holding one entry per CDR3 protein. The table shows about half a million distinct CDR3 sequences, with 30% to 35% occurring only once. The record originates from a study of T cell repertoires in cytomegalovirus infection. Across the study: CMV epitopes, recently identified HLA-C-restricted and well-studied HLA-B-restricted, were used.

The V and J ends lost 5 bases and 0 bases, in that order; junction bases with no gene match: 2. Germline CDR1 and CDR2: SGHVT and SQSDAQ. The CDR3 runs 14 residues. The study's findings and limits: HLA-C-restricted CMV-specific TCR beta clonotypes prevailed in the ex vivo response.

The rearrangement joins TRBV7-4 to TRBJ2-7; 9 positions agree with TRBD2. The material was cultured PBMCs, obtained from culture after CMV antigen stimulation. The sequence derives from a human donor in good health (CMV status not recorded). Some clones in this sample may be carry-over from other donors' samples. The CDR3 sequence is CASSRTSDSYEQYF. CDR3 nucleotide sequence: TGTGCCAGCAGCAGGACTAGCGACTCCTACGAGCAGTACTTC.